This TCR beta chain was profiled in a study of blood T cell repertoires in COVID-19. TCRdb's copy holds only in-frame clones and misses some; the assay was immunoSEQ multiplex PCR. The sample holds fewer than 90,000 clones, 90% to 95% seen once. The CDR3 loop spans 15 amino acids. V was pared by 7 bases and J by 0 bases, with 8 bases of the junction left unmatched. Germline V CDR1 and CDR2: LNHDA, SQIVND (reference sequence). This sequence was found in a human donor with active COVID-19. The donor label of this sample is uncertain. The chain recombines TRBV19 with TRBJ2-7, with 8 bases that match TRBD1. The sequenced sample consisted of peripheral blood. The CDR3 DNA sequence: TGTGCCAGTACCTCGGGACAGGTCAGCTCCTACGAGCAGTACTTC. Translated: CASTSGQVSSYEQYF.